This T cell receptor (beta chain) appears in the sequencing data of a study of cytomegalovirus exposure and HLA in healthy donors. From germline, CDR1 is PRHDT and CDR2 FYEKMQ (reference sequence). Between the trimmed V and J ends, which lost 5 bases and 7 bases, there was a span of 8 bases. CDR3 length: 11 amino acids. Concerning this clone: Its specificity is unknown.

Primers for the PCR totalled 60 Vbeta and 13 Jbeta. Generated by immunoSEQ multiplex PCR, the TCRdb table keeps only in-frame clones and is missing some. The sample includes 90,000 to 150,000 clones, over 70% of them seen just once. Study-wide findings and caveats: Several top significant clusters appeared, in a later analysis, to be linked to common viral pathogens.

The chain links TRBV13 to TRBJ1-1; D gene uncertain. What was sequenced was PBMCs. The receptor was derived from a woman aged 40 to 49 in good health and CMV-seropositive. CDR3 coding DNA: TGTGCCAGCAGCCCTAGCTATGAAGCTTTCTTT. Translating it yields CASSPSYEAFF.